This passage covers 10 T cell receptor beta chains from one sample sequenced in a study of blood T cells in healthy people across ages. A second PCR, run for about 7 to 11 cycles, used a sample-barcoded 5' primer plus a J-beta primer mix. TCRdb independently ran MiXCR on the 5' RACE reads; one entry per CDR3 protein. The sample gives 700,000 or so distinct CDR3 sequences, 40% to 45% of which show up once; around 30% is in the top ten. The material sequenced was blood. The source of these receptors is a man aged 80 or over in good health.

The J gene is TRBJ1-2, the V gene TRBV7-2; D might be TRBD1 (5 bases). CDR3 length: 14 residues. From germline, CDR1 is SGHTA and CDR2 FQGNSA. The ends were cut back, 0 bases at V and 8 bases at J, with 13 bases in the middle. In DNA form, the CDR3 reads TGTGCCAGCAGCTTAGCCGGTGGGACCGTGGGCTACACCTTC. Protein: CASSLAGGTVGYTF.

This clonotype was found many times. The chain couples TRBV29-1 to TRBJ1-2; possible D gene TRBD1, 6 bases. Germline V gene sequence: CDR1 SQVTM, CDR2 ANQGSEA. The CDR3 extends over 13 amino acids. Between the trimmed V and J ends, which lost 0 bases and 8 bases, there was a span of 13 bases. The CDR3 region has the DNA TGCAGCGTTGAAGAGCGACAGGCCGGCGGCTACACCTTC. It translates to CSVEERQAGGYTF.

Many counts were recorded for this clonotype. The V call is TRBV10-3, the J call TRBJ2-7; D is perhaps TRBD1 (6 bases). The ends were cut back, 6 bases at V and 0 bases at J, with 18 bases in the middle. This CDR3 is 16 amino acids long. In germline, CDR1 is ENHRY, CDR2 SYGVKD. CDR3 bases: TGTGCCATCAGGCGATCGACAGGTTCAGGCTCCTACGAGCAGTACTTC. It is translated as CAIRRSTGSGSYEQYF.

V usage is TRBV7-2 and J usage is TRBJ1-2; D perhaps matches TRBD1 (5 bases). The CDR3 contains 15 residues. Per the germline V gene, CDR1 is SGHTA and CDR2 is FQGNSA. Trimming took off 3 bases at V and 0 bases at J, with 11 bases between the two ends. The CDR3 is CASSLDAGANYGYTF. CDR3 nucleotides: TGTGCCAGCAGCTTGGATGCGGGGGCTAACTATGGCTACACCTTC.

This clonotype showed up many times. V usage is TRBV5-1 and J usage is TRBJ2-1, with 8 bases matching TRBD1. The J segment lost 5 bases and the V segment lost 5 bases, leaving 9 bases of the junction unmatched. The CDR3 extends over 15 amino acids. Germline lookup yields CDR1 SGHRS and CDR2 YFSETQ. The CDR3 bases are TGCGCCAGCAGTCTTCAGGGGGCGATTCACAATGAGCAGTTCTTC. Translation: CASSLQGAIHNEQFF.

The V and J genes are TRBV6-5 and TRBJ1-5; D remains ambiguous. V dropped 4 bases and J dropped 0 bases, with 10 bases sitting between them. The CDR3 is 15 residues long. The germline CDR1 and CDR2 sequences are MNHEY and SVGAGI. The CDR3 sequence is CASSSRVVSNQPQHF. The DNA of the CDR3 is TGTGCCAGCAGTTCTCGGGTTGTTAGCAATCAGCCCCAGCATTTT.

This clonotype appeared once. V gene TRBV28 combines with J gene TRBJ2-7, with no clear D. Germline V gene lookup returns CDR1 MDHEN and CDR2 SYDVKM. Between the trimmed V and J ends, which lost 3 bases and 3 bases, there was a span of 24 bases. The CDR3 is made up of 18 amino acids. CDR3 in amino acids: CASSFEAGVGLKVYEQYF. The CDR3 nucleotides read TGTGCCAGCAGTTTTGAGGCAGGAGTTGGCCTCAAAGTCTACGAGCAGTACTTC. Full variable domain (rest looked up from reference TRBV28 and TRBJ2-7): DVKVTQSSRYLVKRTGEKVFLECVQDMDHENMFWYRQDPGLGLRLIYFSYDVKMKEKGDIPEGYSVSREKKERFSLILESASTNQTSMYLCASSFEAGVGLKVYEQYFGPGTRLTVT.

The V call is TRBV7-2, the J call TRBJ2-7; no firm D call. CDR1 and CDR2 from the germline V gene are SGHTA and FQGNSA. V was trimmed by 5 bases and J by 5 bases, leaving 16 bases between them. The CDR3 is 14 amino acids. CDR3 sequence: CASSLHPWADEQYF. The CDR3 DNA reads TGTGCCAGCAGCCTCCATCCTTGGGCGGACGAGCAGTACTTC.

This clonotype was counted between two and nine times. V usage is TRBV11-2 and J usage is TRBJ2-5, with D possibly matching TRBD2 (5 bases). Germline V gene data show CDR1 as SGHAT and CDR2 as FQNNGV. The CDR3 has 16 amino acids. V was clipped by 1 base and J by 3 bases, with 15 bases between them. CDR3 in DNA: TGTGCCAGCAGCTTAGGAGCCGGACTTAGCGAAGAGACCCAGTACTTC. Its protein is CASSLGAGLSEETQYF.

This clonotype appeared once. The chain combines TRBV9 with TRBJ2-1; D perhaps matches TRBD2 (5 bases). The V gene's germline CDR1 is SGDLS and CDR2 YYNGEE. This CDR3 is 16 amino acids long. With 4 bases removed from V and 4 bases from J, the gap between germline ends came to 18 bases. CDR3 sequence: CASSPKRRAIYNEQFF. The CDR3 coding sequence is TGTGCCAGCAGCCCAAAACGGCGGGCGATATACAATGAGCAGTTCTTC.